The 17 T cell receptor beta chains below were found in one sample sequenced in a study of T-cell reconstitution after alpha-beta-depleted transplantation in children (dated by TCRdb to about 2016). The treatment or condition label, as the study defines it: allogeneic hematopoietic cell transplantation with graft depleted of TCRalphabeta T cells and CD19 B cells. To prepare the library, PCR was applied. TCRdb records Illumina HiSeq 2500 as the sequencer. TCR library preparation used molecular barcoding, with unique molecular identifiers applied to normalize quantification of the TCRbeta repertoire. TCRdb's own reprocessing of the public reads used fastp at Q25 and MiXCR and kept productive beta chains. Rows with one shared CDR3 protein collapse into an entry with the most common genes and DNA. A total of about 830,000 distinct CDR3 sequences appear in this sample, 16% of them only once. About 5% of the sample belongs to the ten largest clones.

The material was PBMCs, mostly from graft donor cells, obtained 360 days after TCRalphabeta/CD19-depleted stem cell transplant. These receptor sequences come from a male patient aged 10-17 years who had a stem cell transplant for acute lymphoblastic leukemia, so the T cells may come from the graft donor.

This clonotype showed up just a few times. The chain carries TRBV5-1 and TRBJ2-6, with 9 bases aligning to TRBD1. Germline trimming cut 7 bases from V and 1 base from J; bases unmatched to any gene: 12. In germline, CDR1 is SGHRS, CDR2 YFSETQ. The CDR3 has 18 residues. CDR3 nucleotides: TGCGCCAGCCAAATACGGGACAGGGCAAAGTCTGGGGCCAACGTCCTGACTTTC. As protein: CASQIRDRAKSGANVLTF. Full variable domain (rest looked up from reference TRBV5-1 and TRBJ2-6): KAGVTQTPRYLIKTRGQQVTLSCSPISGHRSVSWYQQTPGQGLQFLFEYFSETQRNKGNFPGRFSGRQFSNSRSEMNVSTLELGDSALYLCASQIRDRAKSGANVLTFGAGSRLTVL.

This clonotype was counted many times. The chain uses TRBV5-1 and TRBJ1-1; D unclear. The germline V gene has CDR1 SGHRS and CDR2 YFSETQ. Trimming removed 1 base at V and 4 bases at J, with 8 bases between. The CDR3 covers 13 residues. The CDR3 bases are TGCGCCAGCAGCTTGTCCAGGAGCACTGAAGCTTTCTTT. Its translation: CASSLSRSTEAFF.

This clonotype was picked up a small number of times. The chain links TRBV20-1 to TRBJ2-1; 12 nucleotides line up with TRBD2. In germline, CDR1 is DFQATT, CDR2 SNEGSKA (reference sequence). The CDR3 sequence is 14 residues long. Losses at the gene ends were 6 bases for V and 8 bases for J; bases not matched to a gene: 8. For the CDR3, the DNA is TGCAGTGCCCTTACTAGCGGGAGGCGACATGAGCAGTTCTTC. Its protein product is CSALTSGRRHEQFF.

The chain has TRBV7-8 and TRBJ2-1; 10 nucleotides line up with TRBD2. The germline V gene encodes CDR1 SGHVS and CDR2 FQNEAQ. CDR3 length equals 17 residues. The J segment lost 7 bases and the V segment lost 8 bases, leaving 17 bases of the junction unmatched. The CDR3 nucleotides are TGTGCCAGCGGGCTAGCGGGAGCCCAAACCCCCATTAATGAGCAGTTCTTC. Amino acids: CASGLAGAQTPINEQFF.

This chain links TRBV10-1 with TRBJ2-5; 8 positions match TRBD1. With V trimmed by 2 bases and J by 2 bases, 10 bases remained unmatched. Germline CDR1 and CDR2: WNHNN and SYGVQD (reference sequence). The CDR3 covers 17 residues. Here the CDR3 reads CASSEGRGPPQQETQYF. The DNA for the CDR3 is TGCGCCAGCAGTGAGGGCAGGGGGCCCCCTCAGCAAGAGACCCAGTACTTC.

Comment on this clonotype: Germline is not matched at one junction end, which may reflect a read error. The chain carries TRBV11-1 and TRBJ1-1; D is unresolved. The CDR3 is made up of 12 amino acids. Germline CDR1 and CDR2: SGHAT and FQDESV (reference sequence). In DNA, the CDR3 is TGTGGCAGCAGCTTTGGTCAGAATGAAGCTTTCTTT. Its translation is CGSSFGQNEAFF.

The genes are TRBV13 and TRBJ2-5; D remains ambiguous. The CDR3 totals 14 residues. Trimming took off 5 bases at V and 5 bases at J, with 15 bases between the two ends. Germline V gene sequence: CDR1 PRHDT, CDR2 FYEKMQ (reference sequence). CDR3 DNA sequence: TGTGCCAGCAGCGAAAATCCCCGGCGGGAGACCCAGTACTTC. It yields the protein CASSENPRRETQYF.

This clonotype was seen repeatedly, ten times or more. The rearrangement uses TRBV5-1 and TRBJ2-3; 9 bases fit TRBD2. With V trimmed by 0 bases and J by 4 bases, 6 bases remained unmatched. The germline gives CDR1 SGHRS, CDR2 YFSETQ. CDR3 size: 16 residues. The CDR3 nucleotides read TGCGCCAGCAGCTTGGGGTCTAGCGGGACCCCAGATACGCAGTATTTT. Translation gives CASSLGSSGTPDTQYF.

This rearrangement joins TRBV7-9 to TRBJ2-7; 7 bases match TRBD2. Germline V gives CDR1 SEHNR, CDR2 FQNEAQ (reference sequence). With V trimmed by 7 bases and J by 1 base, 7 bases remained unmatched. The CDR3 consists of 14 residues. CDR3 protein: CASNIMGGSYEQYF. The CDR3 bases are TGTGCCAGCAATATCATGGGGGGGTCCTACGAGCAGTACTTC.

This clonotype was seen only a few times. The rearrangement joins TRBV7-3 to TRBJ2-2; D is possibly TRBD2 (6 bases). CDR1 SGHTA and CDR2 FQGTGA come from the germline V gene. Trimming took off 5 bases at V and 5 bases at J, with 18 bases between the two ends. The CDR3 covers 16 residues. In nucleotides, the CDR3 is TGTGCCAGCAGCCAGGGCGGGGCTGGGGTTACCGGGGAGCTGTTTTTT. It encodes CASSQGGAGVTGELFF. The variable domain in full, completed from reference TRBV7-3 and TRBJ2-2, reads GAGVSQTPSNKVTEKGKYVELRCDPISGHTALYWYRQSLGQGPEFLIYFQGTGAADDSGLPNDRFFAVRPEGSVSTLKIQRTERGDSAVYLCASSQGGAGVTGELFFGEGSRLTVL.

The rearrangement links TRBV2 to TRBJ1-1; the D is unclear. Germline V gene lookup returns CDR1 SNHLY and CDR2 FYNNEI. This CDR3 is 13 amino acids long. The V end was cut by 3 bases, the J end by 4 bases, with 9 bases between. This CDR3 is CASSDSGLTEAFF. CDR3 bases: TGTGCCAGCAGTGATTCCGGCCTCACTGAAGCTTTCTTT.

This clonotype was seen once. This chain joins TRBV12-3 or TRBV12-4 and TRBJ2-3, with D unresolved. The CDR3 has 19 amino acids. The V and J ends lost 5 bases and 0 bases respectively, with 24 bases between them. The CDR3 sequence: CASSPALGTAGTSTDTQYF. As DNA, the CDR3 is TGTGCCAGCAGTCCCGCCCTTGGCACAGCAGGAACTAGCACAGATACGCAGTATTTT.

In its sample, this clonotype was seen a few times. The CDR3 DNA reads as TGTGCCAGCAGGGTGCGGGAGTGGTCCTACAATGAGCAGTTCTTC. Translating it yields CASRVREWSYNEQFF. The chain employs TRBV13 and TRBJ2-1; 7 bases agree with TRBD2. There are 15 residues in the CDR3. CDR1 and CDR2 from the germline V gene are PRHDT and FYEKMQ (reference sequence). The J segment lost 1 base and the V segment lost 6 bases, leaving 6 bases of the junction unmatched.

This clonotype was recorded a few times. This chain joins TRBV20-1 and TRBJ2-7; D unresolved. Trimming removed 1 base at V and 6 bases at J, with 7 bases between. CDR3 size: 11 residues. Germline assignment: CDR1 DFQATT and CDR2 SNEGSKA (reference sequence). CDR3 nucleotides: TGCAGTGCTAGAGGGCGCCTCGAGCAGTACTTC. Protein product: CSARGRLEQYF.

For the CDR3, the DNA is TGTGCCAGCACGGGACTAGGGACAGATACGCAGTATTTT. This translates into CASTGLGTDTQYF. The chain employs TRBV5-4 and TRBJ2-3; 8 nucleotides line up with TRBD2. The CDR3 is made up of 13 amino acids. CDR1 is SGHNT and CDR2 is YYREEE in the germline V gene (reference sequence). The junction had 3 bases not matched to a gene; V was cut back by 6 bases and J by 3 bases.

This clonotype turned up a few times. This chain links TRBV7-9 with TRBJ1-5, with D uncertain. This CDR3 has 13 residues. V was cut by 5 bases and J by 4 bases, with 9 bases left in between. Germline V gene sequence: CDR1 SEHNR, CDR2 FQNEAQ (reference sequence). The CDR3 here is CASSKSKNQPQHF. In DNA, the CDR3 is TGTGCCAGCAGCAAATCAAAGAATCAGCCCCAGCATTTT.

In the case of this clonotype: Germline is not matched at one junction end, which may reflect a read error. The V gene is TRBV20-1, the J gene TRBJ2-7, with TRBD2 identical over 11 bases. CDR3 size: 17 residues. Germline-derived CDR1 and CDR2 are DFQATT and SNEGSKA (reference sequence). The CDR3: CCASRLAGGGSTYEQYF. DNA for the CDR3: TGCTGTGCTAGTAGGCTAGCGGGGGGTGGGTCAACCTACGAGCAGTACTTC.